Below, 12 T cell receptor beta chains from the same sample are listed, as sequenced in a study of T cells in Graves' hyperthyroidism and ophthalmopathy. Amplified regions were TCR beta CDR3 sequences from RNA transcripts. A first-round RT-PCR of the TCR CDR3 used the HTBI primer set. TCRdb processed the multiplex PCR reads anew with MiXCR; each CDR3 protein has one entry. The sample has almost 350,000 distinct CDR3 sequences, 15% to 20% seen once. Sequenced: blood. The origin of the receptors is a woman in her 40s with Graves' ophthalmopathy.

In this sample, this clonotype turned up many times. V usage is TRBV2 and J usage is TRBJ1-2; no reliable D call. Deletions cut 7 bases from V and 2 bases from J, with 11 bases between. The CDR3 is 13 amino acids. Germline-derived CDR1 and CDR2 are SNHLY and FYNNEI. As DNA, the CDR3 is TGTGCCAGCACCAAGGTGGAAAACTATGGCTACACCTTC. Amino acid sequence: CASTKVENYGYTF. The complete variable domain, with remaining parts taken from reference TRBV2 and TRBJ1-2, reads EPEVTQTPSHQVTQMGQEVILRCVPISNHLYFYWYRQILGQKVEFLVSFYNNEISEKSEIFDDQFSVERPDGSNFTLKIRSTKLEDSAMYFCASTKVENYGYTFGSGTRLTVV.

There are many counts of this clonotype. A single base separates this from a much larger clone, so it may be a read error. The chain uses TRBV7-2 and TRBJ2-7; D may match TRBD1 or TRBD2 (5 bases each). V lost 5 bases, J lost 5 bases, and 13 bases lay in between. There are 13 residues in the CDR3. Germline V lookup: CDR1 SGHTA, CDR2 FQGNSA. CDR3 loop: CASSRTGRDEQYF. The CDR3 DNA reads TGTGCCAGCAGCCGGACTGGCAGGGACGAGCAGTACTTC.

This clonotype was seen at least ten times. DNA of the CDR3: TGCAGTGCGGGGAGGGCCTCTGGGGCCAACGTCCTGACTTTC. Protein sequence: CSAGRASGANVLTF. The chain joins TRBV20-1 to TRBJ2-6, with 7 bases matching TRBD2. Germline CDR1 DFQATT, CDR2 SNEGSKA (reference sequence). The trim removed 6 bases at V and 0 bases at J, leaving 2 bases unmatched. CDR3 length: 14 amino acids.

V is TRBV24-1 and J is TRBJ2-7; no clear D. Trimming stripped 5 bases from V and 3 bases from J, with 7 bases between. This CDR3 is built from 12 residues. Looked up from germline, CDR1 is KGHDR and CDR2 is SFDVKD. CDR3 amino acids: CATSVEGYEQYF. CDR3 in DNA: TGTGCCACCAGTGTTGAAGGCTACGAGCAGTACTTC.

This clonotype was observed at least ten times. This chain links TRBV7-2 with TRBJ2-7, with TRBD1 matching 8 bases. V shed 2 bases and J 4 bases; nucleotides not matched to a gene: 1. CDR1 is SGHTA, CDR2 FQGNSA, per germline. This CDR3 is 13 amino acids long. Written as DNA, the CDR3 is TGTGCCAGCAGCTTATACAGGGGGTACGAGCAGTACTTC. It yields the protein CASSLYRGYEQYF.

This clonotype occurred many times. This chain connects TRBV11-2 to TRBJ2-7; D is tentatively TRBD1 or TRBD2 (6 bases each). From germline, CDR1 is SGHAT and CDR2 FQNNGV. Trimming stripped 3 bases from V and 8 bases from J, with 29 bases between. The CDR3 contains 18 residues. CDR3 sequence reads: CASSFIWGARAHPGKQYF. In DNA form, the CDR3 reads TGTGCCAGCAGCTTCATTTGGGGGGCCAGGGCTCACCCTGGGAAGCAGTACTTC.

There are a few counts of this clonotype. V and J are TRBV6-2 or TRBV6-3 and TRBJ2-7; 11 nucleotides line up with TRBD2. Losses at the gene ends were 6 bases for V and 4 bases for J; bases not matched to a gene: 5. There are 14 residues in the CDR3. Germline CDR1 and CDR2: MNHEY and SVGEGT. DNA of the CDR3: TGTGCCAGCAGAACGGGACTAGCGGAGTACGAGCAGTACTTC. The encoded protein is CASRTGLAEYEQYF.

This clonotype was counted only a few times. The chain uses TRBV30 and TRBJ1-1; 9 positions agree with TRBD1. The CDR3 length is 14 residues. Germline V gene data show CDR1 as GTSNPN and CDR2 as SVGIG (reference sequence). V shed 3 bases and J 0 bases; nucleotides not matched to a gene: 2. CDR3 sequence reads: CAWRTGGMNTEAFF. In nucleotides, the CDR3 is TGTGCCTGGAGGACAGGGGGAATGAACACTGAAGCTTTCTTT.

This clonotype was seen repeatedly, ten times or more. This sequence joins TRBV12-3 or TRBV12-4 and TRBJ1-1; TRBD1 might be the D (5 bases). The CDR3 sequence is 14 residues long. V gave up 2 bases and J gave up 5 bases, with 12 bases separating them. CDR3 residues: CASSLPQGGTEAFF. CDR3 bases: TGTGCCAGCAGTTTACCCCAGGGTGGGACTGAAGCTTTCTTT.

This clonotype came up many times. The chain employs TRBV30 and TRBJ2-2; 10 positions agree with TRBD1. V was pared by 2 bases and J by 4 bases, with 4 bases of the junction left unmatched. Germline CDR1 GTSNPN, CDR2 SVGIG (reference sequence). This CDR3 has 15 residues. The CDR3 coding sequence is TGTGCCTGGAGTTTAGGGACAGGGGCCACCGGGGAGCTGTTTTTT. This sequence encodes CAWSLGTGATGELFF. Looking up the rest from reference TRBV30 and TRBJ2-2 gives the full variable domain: SQTIHQWPATLVQPVGSPLSLECTVEGTSNPNLYWYRQAAGRGLQLLFYSVGIGQISSEVPQNLSASRPQDRQFILSSKKLLLSDSGFYLCAWSLGTGATGELFFGEGSRLTVL.

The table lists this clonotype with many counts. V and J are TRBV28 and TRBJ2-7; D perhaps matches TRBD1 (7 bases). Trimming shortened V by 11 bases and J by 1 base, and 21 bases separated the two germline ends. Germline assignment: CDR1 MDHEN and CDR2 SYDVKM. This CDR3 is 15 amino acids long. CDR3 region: CASLAQGGGSYEQYF. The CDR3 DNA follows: TGTGCCTCCCTCGCTCAGGGGGGTGGGTCCTACGAGCAGTACTTC.

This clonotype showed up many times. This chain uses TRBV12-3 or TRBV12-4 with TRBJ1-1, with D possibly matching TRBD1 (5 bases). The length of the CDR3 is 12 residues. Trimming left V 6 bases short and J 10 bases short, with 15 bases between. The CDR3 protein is CASSPGGVLAFF. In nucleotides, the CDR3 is TGTGCCAGCAGCCCCGGGGGGGTATTAGCTTTCTTT.